The 9 T cell receptor beta chains presented below share a single source sample, sequenced in a study of T-cell memory formation after mild COVID-19. TCRdb redid the calling of the 5' RACE reads with MiXCR, one entry per CDR3 protein. This table holds about 350,000 distinct CDR3 sequences, roughly 19% found once. The sequenced material came from PBMCs or a T cell subset sorted from them (not recorded which). The receptors were sampled from a man between 18 and 29 years old who had mild COVID-19 (a few samples of this study predate the infection). Cell type and time point are not known.

The rearrangement uses TRBV4-1 and TRBJ2-1, with TRBD2 identical over 11 bases. J lost 7 bases, V lost 1 base, and 9 bases had no gene match. This CDR3 has 17 residues. From germline, CDR1 is MGHRA and CDR2 YSYEKL. The CDR3 region is CASSQVDSGGALNEQFF. CDR3 sequence (DNA): TGCGCCAGCAGCCAAGTCGATAGCGGGGGGGCCTTAAATGAGCAGTTCTTC.

Comments on this clonotype: Its ends do not fully match the called genes, so a read error is possible. V usage is TRBV11-3 and J usage is TRBJ2-2; no clear D. Germline V gene data show CDR1 as SGHNT and CDR2 as YENEEA. CDR3 length equals 14 residues. CDR3 loop: CASSPTHNTGELFF. The CDR3 DNA follows: TGTGCAAGCAGCCCGACCCATAACACCGGGGAGCTGTTTTTT. Full variable domain (missing parts from reference TRBV11-3 and TRBJ2-2): EAGVVQSPRYKIIEKKQPVAFWCNPISGHNTLYWYLQNLGQGPELLIRYENEEAVDDSQLPKDRFSAERLKGVDSTLKIQPAELGDSAVYLCASSPTHNTGELFFGEGSRLTVL.

The genes are TRBV7-3 and TRBJ1-4; TRBD1 is a possible D gene (5 bases). The CDR3 length is 15 residues. Trimming pared 5 bases from V and 6 bases from J, leaving 16 bases between. The V gene's germline CDR1 is SGHTA and CDR2 FQGTGA. The CDR3 DNA sequence: TGTGCCAGCAGCCCGTCCGGGGGGGTCGATGAAAAACTGTTTTTT. Its protein is CASSPSGGVDEKLFF.

This chain uses TRBV5-5 with TRBJ2-3, with TRBD1 identical over 7 bases. Germline CDR1 SGHKS, CDR2 YYEKEE (reference sequence). The V segment lost 0 bases and the J segment 4 bases; nucleotides outside the gene matches: 5. The CDR3 consists of 15 residues. For the CDR3, the DNA is TGTGCCAGCAGCTTGGAGGGGGCGTGGGCAGATACGCAGTATTTT. It yields the protein CASSLEGAWADTQYF. Full variable domain (rest looked up from reference TRBV5-5 and TRBJ2-3): DAGVTQSPTHLIKTRGQQVTLRCSPISGHKSVSWYQQVLGQGPQFIFQYYEKEERGRGNFPDRFSARQFPNYSSELNVNALLLGDSALYLCASSLEGAWADTQYFGPGTRLTVL.

Only a few counts were recorded for this clonotype. The rearrangement uses TRBV20-1 and TRBJ2-3, with D maybe TRBD1 (6 bases). V was pared by 6 bases and J by 0 bases, with 10 bases between. The CDR3 length is 13 residues. Germline CDR1 is DFQATT and CDR2 is SNEGSKA (reference sequence). The CDR3 protein is CSAEGDSTDTQYF. The CDR3 DNA follows: TGCAGTGCAGAGGGGGACAGCACAGATACGCAGTATTTT.

The rearrangement joins TRBV4-3 to TRBJ2-5, with D perhaps TRBD2 (5 bases). The CDR3 sequence is 15 residues long. Trimming removed 0 bases from V and 1 base from J, with 9 bases in between. In germline, CDR1 is LGHNA, CDR2 YSLEER. CDR3 bases: TGCGCCAGCAGCCAAGAGGTCGGGGTCCAAGAGACCCAGTACTTC. Translation: CASSQEVGVQETQYF.

The chain employs TRBV5-1 and TRBJ2-2; D could derive from TRBD1 or TRBD2 (6 bases each). The CDR3 loop spans 16 amino acids. V dropped 4 bases and J dropped 5 bases, with 18 bases sitting between them. Germline V lookup: CDR1 SGHRS, CDR2 YFSETQ. In DNA, the CDR3 is TGCGCCAGCAGCACCTCCAACAGGGCGGGGACCGGGGAGCTGTTTTTT. Translated, it gives CASSTSNRAGTGELFF.

V usage is TRBV4-1 and J usage is TRBJ1-4, with 8 bases fitting TRBD1. Germline CDR1 MGHRA, CDR2 YSYEKL. CDR3 length equals 16 residues. Trimming removed 0 bases from V and 5 bases from J; junction bases left unmatched: 5. CDR3 loop: CASSQDRGQENEKLFF. CDR3 in DNA: TGCGCCAGCAGCCAAGATCGGGGACAGGAGAATGAAAAACTGTTTTTT.

Ten or more counts support this clonotype. The J gene is TRBJ2-5, the V gene TRBV14; no clear D gene. The CDR3 covers 15 residues. Deletions cut 0 bases from V and 2 bases from J, with 10 bases between. Germline CDR1 SGHDN, CDR2 FVKESK. The CDR3 nucleotides are TGTGCCAGCAGCCAAGATCGGAGCATGCAAGAGACCCAGTACTTC. Translation: CASSQDRSMQETQYF.